This entry is about one TCR beta chain. This sample is part of a study of blood T cell repertoires in COVID-19. Measured with immunoSEQ multiplex PCR; TCRdb has only the in-frame clones, and not every one. The sample has some 85,000 clones, roughly 80% seen once; the top ten hold approximately 51%. Germline-derived CDR1 and CDR2 are LGHNA and YSLEER. After removal of 3 bases from V and 6 bases from J, the junction contained 8 bases not matched to a gene. The CDR3 totals 16 residues. The V and J genes are TRBV4-3 and TRBJ2-2, with TRBD2 identical over 9 bases. This receptor was identified in a human donor in a cohort sampled during active COVID-19. The sample was peripheral blood. In DNA, the CDR3 is TGCGCCAGCAGCCACGAAATTGGCGGGAGGGCCGGGGAGCTGTTTTTT. It specifies CASSHEIGGRAGELFF.